This T cell receptor (beta chain) stems from a study of blood T cell repertoires in COVID-19. For the study at large: Specimens from acute and convalescent COVID-19 originated in the United States, Italy and Spain.

Original processing methods: Reference gene primer amplification gave estimated nucleated cell counts. Profiling relied on immunoSEQ multiplex PCR, and the TCRdb table lists in-frame clones only, not all of them. V, J and clone size derive from that table, while D and trimming were established from the DNA sequence. The sample consists of under 250,000 clones, over 75% of them appearing once. V was pared by 6 bases and J by 2 bases, with 20 bases between. Looked up from germline, CDR1 is SGHAT and CDR2 is FQNNGV. The CDR3 is made up of 16 amino acids. The sequence derives from a human donor in a cohort sampled during active COVID-19. V and J are TRBV11-2 and TRBJ2-7; tentatively, D is TRBD1 (6 bases). The sequenced material came from peripheral blood. The CDR3 sequence: CASSSIIRDKTYEQYF. The CDR3 DNA reads as TGTGCCAGCAGTTCCATTATCCGGGACAAGACCTACGAGCAGTACTTC.